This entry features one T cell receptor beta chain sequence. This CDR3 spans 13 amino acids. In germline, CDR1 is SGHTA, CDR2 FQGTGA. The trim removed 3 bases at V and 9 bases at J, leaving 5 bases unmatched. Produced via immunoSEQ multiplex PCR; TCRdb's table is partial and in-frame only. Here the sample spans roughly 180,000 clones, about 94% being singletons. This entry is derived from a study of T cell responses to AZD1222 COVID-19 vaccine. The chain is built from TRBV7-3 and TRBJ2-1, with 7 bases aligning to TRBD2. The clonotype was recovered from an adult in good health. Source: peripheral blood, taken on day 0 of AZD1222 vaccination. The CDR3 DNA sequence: TGTGCCAGCAGCTTGGCCGGGAGGAGTGAGCAGTTCTTC. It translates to CASSLAGRSEQFF.